A single sample gave rise to the 24 T cell receptor beta chains below, sequenced in a study of blood T cell repertoires in COVID-19. The assay was immunoSEQ multiplex PCR, and TCRdb's table has in-frame clones only and misses some. Counted here are some 300,000 clones, approximately 88% occurring once; the ten biggest clones make up 5.5% to 8%. What was sequenced was peripheral blood. These receptors all stem from a woman in her 30s who had recovered from COVID-19.

This clone showed up just once. The gene calls are TRBV11-2 and TRBJ2-1; TRBD2 might be the D (6 bases). Germline V gene lookup returns CDR1 SGHAT and CDR2 FQNNGV. V was shortened by 7 bases and J by 8 bases, with 15 bases between the two germline ends. The CDR3 runs to 13 residues. CDR3 in DNA: TGTGCCAGCACGCGGGGCCCCTTCGATGAGCAGTTCTTC. Protein sequence: CASTRGPFDEQFF.

This chain connects TRBV28 to TRBJ1-6; D remains ambiguous. Germline-derived CDR1 and CDR2 are MDHEN and SYDVKM. CDR3 length: 17 residues. V was cut by 5 bases and J by 0 bases, with 14 bases left in between. CDR3 sequence: CASSLPDGSSYNSPLHF. In DNA form, the CDR3 reads TGTGCCAGCAGTCTCCCCGACGGGAGCTCCTATAATTCACCCCTCCACTTT.

The chain links TRBV7-3 to TRBJ2-7, with 9 bases lining up with TRBD1. The ends lost 4 bases at V and 7 bases at J; junction bases unmatched: 8. The CDR3 is made up of 14 amino acids. Germline-derived CDR1 and CDR2 are SGHTA and FQGTGA. The DNA of the CDR3 is TGTGCCAGCAGCTCCGGGACAGGGTCGTGGGAGCAGTACTTC. This codes for CASSSGTGSWEQYF.

The chain uses TRBV28 and TRBJ2-1; 9 bases align to TRBD2. CDR1 is MDHEN, CDR2 SYDVKM, per germline. CDR3 size: 15 residues. J lost 0 bases, V lost 5 bases, and 2 bases had no gene match. CDR3 region: CASSSGGSSYNEQFF. For the CDR3, the DNA is TGTGCCAGCAGTAGCGGGGGGAGCTCCTACAATGAGCAGTTCTTC. Using reference TRBV28 and TRBJ2-1 for the parts outside the CDR3, the full variable domain is DVKVTQSSRYLVKRTGEKVFLECVQDMDHENMFWYRQDPGLGLRLIYFSYDVKMKEKGDIPEGYSVSREKKERFSLILESASTNQTSMYLCASSSGGSSYNEQFFGPGTRLTVL.

This clone was found a few times. The chain joins TRBV28 to TRBJ1-6; the D gene is possibly TRBD1 (6 bases). Trimming removed 5 bases at V and 5 bases at J, with 19 bases between. This CDR3 region has 17 residues. Germline V CDR1 and CDR2: MDHEN, SYDVKM. The CDR3 nucleotides read TGTGCCAGCAGTGCCAGACAGGTCGGGGTTAATAATTCACCCCTCCACTTT. Residues: CASSARQVGVNNSPLHF.

This chain links TRBV6-2 or TRBV6-3 with TRBJ1-5; no definite D call. V shed 6 bases and J shed 7 bases, with 10 bases lying between them. This CDR3 has 12 amino acids. Per the germline V gene, CDR1 is MNHEY and CDR2 is SVGEGT. CDR3 loop: CASSPRIQPQHF. The CDR3 DNA is TGTGCCAGCAGCCCGAGAATCCAGCCCCAGCATTTT.

This clone was seen only once. The V gene is TRBV5-1, the J gene TRBJ1-1; 8 bases align to TRBD1. The CDR3 runs 13 residues. Per germline, CDR1 SGHRS and CDR2 YFSETQ. V shed 8 bases, J shed 1 base, and the junction held 4 bases outside the gene matches. The CDR3 coding sequence is TGCGCCAGTCAGACAGGGGAGAACACTGAAGCTTTCTTT. It encodes CASQTGENTEAFF.

The CDR3 sequence is CASTPVANTEAFF. Written as DNA, the CDR3 is TGTGCCAGCACCCCCGTAGCGAACACTGAAGCTTTCTTT. This rearrangement joins TRBV3-1 (or the pseudogene TRBV3-2) to TRBJ1-1; D not resolved. CDR1 LGHDT and CDR2 YNNKEL come from the germline V gene (reference sequence). Trimming stripped 7 bases from V and 1 base from J, with 10 bases between. The CDR3 extends over 13 amino acids.

The chain has TRBV7-2 and TRBJ2-1, with 11 bases identical to TRBD2. This CDR3 contains 16 residues. CDR1 and CDR2 (germline): SGHTA, FQGNSA. The ends lost 1 base at V and 4 bases at J; junction bases unmatched: 3. For the CDR3, the DNA is TGTGCCAGCAGCTTAGTAGCGGGGGGGATATACAATGAGCAGTTCTTC. It translates to CASSLVAGGIYNEQFF.

The chain recombines TRBV7-3 with TRBJ1-1; D not resolved. The V and J ends lost 4 bases and 6 bases respectively, with 15 bases between them. CDR1 is SGHTA, CDR2 FQGTGA, per germline. There are 14 residues in the CDR3. CDR3 amino acids: CASSSGITGAEAFF. For the CDR3, the DNA is TGTGCCAGCAGCTCCGGGATTACTGGCGCTGAAGCTTTCTTT.

CDR3 sequence (DNA): TGTGCCAGCAGTGAAGCCAGCGGGGGCGCGGGTGAGCAGTTCTTC. Translation: CASSEASGGAGEQFF. The chain joins TRBV6-1 to TRBJ2-1; 8 nucleotides match TRBD2. There are 15 residues in the CDR3. Per germline, CDR1 MNHNS and CDR2 SASEGT. V was clipped by 0 bases and J by 9 bases; unmatched bases: 7.

The chain joins TRBV30 to TRBJ1-2; 7 nucleotides agree with TRBD1. Trimming at V came to 0 bases and at J to 7 bases, leaving 5 bases not matched to a gene. CDR3 length: 13 amino acids. Germline V gene lookup returns CDR1 GTSNPN and CDR2 SVGIG (reference sequence). CDR3 DNA sequence: TGTGCCTGGAGTGTACAGGGGATCACTGGCTACACCTTC. This sequence encodes CAWSVQGITGYTF. The whole variable domain, filled in from reference TRBV30 and TRBJ1-2, reads SQTIHQWPATLVQPVGSPLSLECTVEGTSNPNLYWYRQAAGRGLQLLFYSVGIGQISSEVPQNLSASRPQDRQFILSSKKLLLSDSGFYLCAWSVQGITGYTFGSGTRLTVV.

The chain carries TRBV5-1 and TRBJ2-5; maybe TRBD1 (5 bases). V lost 0 bases and J 5 bases, leaving 14 bases between the germline ends. The germline CDR1 and CDR2 sequences are SGHRS and YFSETQ. The CDR3 contains 15 residues. The CDR3 sequence: CASSLVAGYTETQYF. For the CDR3, the DNA is TGCGCCAGCAGCTTGGTAGCAGGGTACACCGAGACCCAGTACTTC.

The gene calls are TRBV7-6 and TRBJ2-1, with a tentative D call TRBD2 (7 bases). This CDR3 comprises 17 residues. CDR1 is SGHVS, CDR2 FNYEAQ, per germline. Trimming removed 3 bases from V and 8 bases from J, with 23 bases in between. Here the CDR3 DNA reads TGTGCCAGCAGCTTCAGTTCGAGGGGGGGTCCTATCGATGAGCAGTTCTTC. Translating it yields CASSFSSRGGPIDEQFF.

The V and J genes are TRBV12-3 or TRBV12-4 and TRBJ2-3; the match to TRBD1 covers 8 bases. The V and J ends lost 7 bases and 6 bases, in that order; junction bases with no gene match: 3. There are 12 residues in the CDR3. The CDR3 protein is CASKPGGDTQYF. The CDR3 nucleotides are TGTGCCAGCAAGCCAGGGGGCGATACGCAGTATTTT.

The V call is TRBV6-5, the J call TRBJ1-5; 7 nucleotides match TRBD1. V was pared by 5 bases and J by 8 bases, with 9 bases of the junction left unmatched. Germline V gene data show CDR1 as MNHEY and CDR2 as SVGAGI. The CDR3 extends over 14 amino acids. CDR3 DNA sequence: TGTGCCAGCAGTCTGTCCAGGGGGGTGGAGCCCCAGCATTTT. Amino acid sequence: CASSLSRGVEPQHF.

The rearrangement uses TRBV12-3 or TRBV12-4 and TRBJ1-1, with 7 bases lining up with TRBD1. J was trimmed by 1 base and V by 6 bases; bases with no gene match: 2. The CDR3 spans 13 residues. The CDR3 DNA reads TGTGCCAGCAGAAGACAGGGGAACACTGAAGCTTTCTTT. Its protein product is CASRRQGNTEAFF.

The CDR3 nucleotides read TGTGCCAGCAGCCTAGTGGGACAAGTAAGGGGTGAGCAGTTCTTC. Translation: CASSLVGQVRGEQFF. The chain recombines TRBV7-9 with TRBJ2-1; possible D gene TRBD1, 6 bases. Germline loops: CDR1 SEHNR, CDR2 FQNEAQ (reference sequence). This CDR3 is built from 15 residues. The V end was cut by 5 bases, the J end by 9 bases, with 20 bases between. Supplemented by reference TRBV7-9 and TRBJ2-1, the full variable domain reads DTGVSQNPRHKITKRGQNVTFRCDPISEHNRLYWYRQTLGQGPEFLTYFQNEAQLEKSRLLSDRFSAERPKGSFSTLEIQRTEQGDSAMYLCASSLVGQVRGEQFFGPGTRLTVL.

This chain connects TRBV5-1 to TRBJ2-3; 8 bases align to TRBD2. Germline assignment: CDR1 SGHRS and CDR2 YFSETQ. V gave up 1 base and J gave up 2 bases; unmatched junction bases: 9. The CDR3 spans 17 residues. CDR3 protein: CASSLFSGITFTDTQYF. In DNA form, the CDR3 reads TGCGCCAGCAGCTTGTTTAGCGGGATTACATTCACAGATACGCAGTATTTT.

The chain recombines TRBV5-4 with TRBJ1-6; 7 nucleotides align to TRBD1. CDR1 and CDR2 from the germline V gene are SGHNT and YYREEE (reference sequence). The ends lost 4 bases at V and 11 bases at J; junction bases unmatched: 12. This CDR3 has 15 amino acids. This CDR3 is CASSPWTGRRTPLHF. The DNA of the CDR3 is TGTGCCAGCAGCCCCTGGACAGGAAGACGGACACCCCTCCACTTT.

The chain carries TRBV6-5 and TRBJ2-2; D gene unclear. The CDR3 length is 14 residues. The V and J ends lost 5 bases and 6 bases respectively, with 13 bases between them. Germline assignment: CDR1 MNHEY and CDR2 SVGAGI. Here the CDR3 reads CASSPLGIAGELFF. For the CDR3, the DNA is TGTGCCAGCAGTCCTCTAGGTATAGCCGGGGAGCTGTTTTTT.

The genes are TRBV24-1 and TRBJ2-2, with D tentatively TRBD1 (5 bases). Germline-derived CDR1 and CDR2 are KGHDR and SFDVKD. This CDR3 is 17 amino acids long. V was shortened by 4 bases and J by 5 bases, with 19 bases between the two germline ends. The CDR3 sequence is CATSESQVTFITGELFF. CDR3 DNA sequence: TGTGCCACCAGTGAGTCACAGGTGACCTTCATAACCGGGGAGCTGTTTTTT.

The chain uses TRBV6-5 and TRBJ2-2; 7 bases align to TRBD2. J lost 7 bases, V lost 1 base, and 3 bases had no gene match. The CDR3 has 14 residues. The germline V gene encodes CDR1 MNHEY and CDR2 SVGAGI. This CDR3 is CASSYFREGGELFF. The DNA for the CDR3 is TGTGCCAGCAGTTACTTTAGGGAGGGCGGGGAGCTGTTTTTT.

CDR3 amino acids: CASTPGRANTGELFF. In nucleotides, the CDR3 is TGTGCCAGCACCCCAGGCAGGGCGAACACCGGGGAGCTGTTTTTT. The rearrangement joins TRBV7-9 to TRBJ2-2; D might be TRBD1 (5 bases). CDR3 size: 15 residues. Between the trimmed V and J ends, which lost 7 bases and 0 bases, there was a span of 12 bases. The germline V gene encodes CDR1 SEHNR and CDR2 FQNEAQ (reference sequence).